Listed below are T cell receptor beta chains from one sample, sequenced in a study of a mutant IDH1 vaccine in newly diagnosed glioma. Data came from immunoSEQ multiplex PCR; TCRdb stores just in-frame clones and leaves some out. This table holds approximately 54,000 clones, 65% to 85% found once. The sequencing used PBMCs, collected from a glioma patient treated with radiotherapy, temozolomide or both. The receptors originated from a man in his late teens or twenties with glioma. Each CDR3 is given with its conserved first and last residue. Clone size is given for some rows only: seen once, a few or many times, or a class if the clone is expanded.

abundance: -
v_gene: TRBV4-1
CDR3aa: CASSRPGSNQPQHF

abundance: -
v_gene: TRBV7-9
CDR3aa: CASSFPRTEAFF

abundance: -
v_gene: TRBV11-2
CDR3aa: CASSLATGTGPEAFF

abundance: -
v_gene: TRBV29-1
CDR3aa: CSVEERQGNYGYTF

abundance: -
v_gene: TRBV15
CDR3aa: CAFLTGVHQPQHF

abundance: -
v_gene: TRBV7-2
CDR3aa: CASSLGEFPYNEQFF

abundance: -
v_gene: TRBV27
CDR3aa: CASSLSSTDTQYF

abundance: once
v_gene: TRBV2
CDR3aa: CASSQDFYEQYF

abundance: few
v_gene: TRBV7-6
CDR3aa: CASSLAGGITNSDTQYF

abundance: -
v_gene: TRBV5-6
CDR3aa: CASSLRAALAPQYF

abundance: few
v_gene: TRBV28
CDR3aa: CASSFAGTGNQPQHF

abundance: -
v_gene: TRBV5-4
CDR3aa: CASSFMSAGGAGETQYF

abundance: -
v_gene: TRBV5-1
CDR3aa: CASSLVGGKGDSSYEQYF

abundance: -
v_gene: TRBV5-1
CDR3aa: CASSLETPYYTGGLFF

abundance: -
v_gene: TRBV25-1
CDR3aa: CASSASRVGGYTF

abundance: -
v_gene: TRBV6-5
CDR3aa: CASSPDREDYGYTF

abundance: medium-sized
v_gene: TRBV6-5
CDR3aa: CASSYSGGSYEQYF

abundance: -
v_gene: TRBV27
CDR3aa: CASSLDRSNYGYTF

abundance: -
v_gene: TRBV7-9
CDR3aa: CASSFQGTNTEAFF

abundance: -
v_gene: TRBV18
CDR3aa: CASSPTPTGQGTEAFF

abundance: -
v_gene: TRBV30
CDR3aa: CAWRGTGVLGYTF

abundance: -
v_gene: TRBV30
CDR3aa: CAWSGGLNQPQHF

abundance: -
v_gene: TRBV4-1
CDR3aa: CASSQDKGMIGGYTF

abundance: few
v_gene: TRBV7-9
CDR3aa: CASSQNTEAFF

abundance: -
v_gene: TRBV5-4
CDR3aa: CASSRGLSLMNTEAFF

abundance: -
v_gene: TRBV29-1
CDR3aa: CSVGGRGQTNPQETQYF

abundance: -
v_gene: TRBV4-2
CDR3aa: CASTADSVGTEAFF

abundance: once
v_gene: TRBV6-4
CDR3aa: CASSEGRNYGYTF

abundance: -
v_gene: TRBV6-5
CDR3aa: CASSPGTGLTGELFF

abundance: -
v_gene: TRBV6-5
CDR3aa: CASSYREGANYGYTF

abundance: -
v_gene: TRBV2
CDR3aa: CARPRGYGYTF

abundance: once
v_gene: TRBV27
CDR3aa: CASSRPGQQETQYF

abundance: -
v_gene: TRBV21-1
CDR3aa: CASSKRGAWSQPQHF

abundance: -
v_gene: TRBV6-4
CDR3aa: CASSYSGDGGYTF

abundance: -
v_gene: TRBV27
CDR3aa: CASSLWAGETYEQYF

abundance: -
v_gene: TRBV25-1
CDR3aa: CASRGLAGSSYNEQFF

abundance: few
v_gene: TRBV20-1
CDR3aa: CSATDTEAFF

abundance: few
v_gene: TRBV7-9
CDR3aa: CASSSGWSSYNEQFF

abundance: -
v_gene: TRBV29-1
CDR3aa: CSVEGQANNEQFF

abundance: -
v_gene: TRBV6-1
CDR3aa: CASSEVWGLTEAFF

abundance: -
v_gene: TRBV5-1
CDR3aa: CASSPARSTEAFF

abundance: -
v_gene: TRBV5-1
CDR3aa: CASSLEAGSNEKLFF

abundance: -
v_gene: TRBV5-6
CDR3aa: CASSLNARERYTF

abundance: -
v_gene: TRBV7-9
CDR3aa: CASSPSRGIARSEQFF

abundance: -
v_gene: TRBV5-4
CDR3aa: CASSLGGGPEAFF

abundance: -
v_gene: TRBV5-4
CDR3aa: CASSSGQGVAGQYF

abundance: -
v_gene: TRBV6-1
CDR3aa: CASSEKGAGNTIYF

abundance: few
v_gene: TRBV2
CDR3aa: CASSVYSYGYTF

abundance: -
v_gene: TRBV19
CDR3aa: CASTLGGRGTGELFF

abundance: -
v_gene: TRBV28
CDR3aa: CASSLGGFEQYF

abundance: -
v_gene: TRBV7-9
CDR3aa: CASSSSGTGITDTQYF

abundance: once
v_gene: TRBV30
CDR3aa: CAWSVLPYEQYF

abundance: -
v_gene: TRBV6-5
CDR3aa: CASSYSGGGAKTQYF